In its sample, the clone carrying this T cell receptor beta chain was seen many times. Its antigen is still unknown. This entry belongs to a study of CD8 T cells in ankylosing spondylitis. Study-wide results and caveats: Significantly higher representation of disease-linked clones was reported for matched ankylosing spondylitis synovial fluid. Typical of ankylosing spondylitis blood, it appeared, was a TCR beta motif of roughly eight highly homologous variants.

The CDR3 has 14 amino acids. Trimming at V came to 5 bases and at J to 4 bases, leaving 7 bases not matched to a gene. Germline CDR1 and CDR2: MNHEY and SVGEGT. Library preparation for TCR beta used quantitative 5'-RACE with molecular barcodes. TCRdb reprocessed the 5' RACE reads via MiXCR and lists one record per CDR3 protein. There are some 130,000 distinct CDR3 sequences in the sample; 7.3% occur only once, and 9.5% to 15% lies in the top ten. This chain links TRBV6-2 or TRBV6-3 with TRBJ1-2, with 7 bases fitting TRBD1. Sequences were obtained from blood, either unsorted or a sorted T cell fraction (not recorded which). The TCR comes from a female donor with ankylosing spondylitis or in good health (not recorded which). The CDR3 loop reads CASSTTGPSYGYTF. As DNA, the CDR3 is TGTGCCAGCAGTACGACAGGGCCGTCCTATGGCTACACCTTC.